A single sample gave rise to the 8 T cell receptor beta chains below, sequenced in a study of identifying expanded T cells in peripheral blood. Using immunoSEQ multiplex PCR, the repertoire was profiled, and TCRdb retains in-frame clones only, with some absent. The repertoire holds some 97,000 clones, with approximately 88% as singletons. Source material: blood. All receptors derive from a person between 18 and 75 years old in good health.

The genes are TRBV5-1 and TRBJ2-1, with 11 bases aligning to TRBD2. The CDR3 length is 17 residues. Looked up from germline, CDR1 is SGHRS and CDR2 is YFSETQ. Germline trimming cut 0 bases from V and 1 base from J; bases unmatched to any gene: 3. Here the CDR3 DNA reads TGCGCCAGCAGCTTGGTACTAGCGGGAGTGTCCTACAATGAGCAGTTCTTC. Amino acids: CASSLVLAGVSYNEQFF.

The V and J genes are TRBV5-1 and TRBJ2-7, with 9 bases identical to TRBD2. The CDR3 length is 18 residues. Germline V gene data show CDR1 as SGHRS and CDR2 as YFSETQ. V shed 0 bases, J shed 0 bases, and the junction held 10 bases outside the gene matches. This chain's CDR3 is CASSLAGPSGGPSYEQYF. The CDR3 DNA sequence: TGCGCCAGCAGCTTGGCCGGACCGAGCGGGGGGCCCTCCTACGAGCAGTACTTC.

This chain uses TRBV2 with TRBJ2-3; 10 positions agree with TRBD2. The CDR3 covers 15 residues. Trimming removed 6 bases from V and 6 bases from J; junction bases left unmatched: 9. Germline CDR1 is SNHLY and CDR2 is FYNNEI. The CDR3 loop reads CASSTGLAGDDTQYF. CDR3 bases: TGTGCCAGCAGCACAGGTCTAGCGGGGGACGATACGCAGTATTTT.

The J gene is TRBJ2-7, the V gene TRBV13; TRBD2 matches 11 bases. CDR3 length equals 16 residues. Trimming removed 0 bases from V and 4 bases from J; junction bases left unmatched: 5. Per the germline V gene, CDR1 is PRHDT and CDR2 is FYEKMQ (reference sequence). The CDR3 DNA reads as TGTGCCAGCAGCTTAGGACTAGCGGGAGTAAGGTACGAGCAGTACTTC. It is translated as CASSLGLAGVRYEQYF.

This clone was seen a single time. V usage is TRBV7-2 and J usage is TRBJ1-5; 7 bases line up with TRBD1. The CDR3 runs 13 residues. V was clipped by 3 bases and J by 6 bases; unmatched bases: 2. From germline, CDR1 is SGHTA and CDR2 FQGNSA. This CDR3 reads CASSFEGAQPQHF. The CDR3 DNA reads as TGTGCCAGCAGCTTCGAGGGGGCTCAGCCCCAGCATTTT.

The chain is built from TRBV5-5 and TRBJ2-6; no firm D call. The CDR3 is 19 amino acids. From germline, CDR1 is SGHKS and CDR2 YYEKEE (reference sequence). V dropped 1 base and J dropped 2 bases, with 19 bases sitting between them. CDR3 protein: CASSLRLRLLRAGANVLTF. The DNA of the CDR3 is TGTGCCAGCAGCTTGAGGCTGCGACTCCTTCGGGCTGGGGCCAACGTCCTGACTTTC. Using reference TRBV5-5 and TRBJ2-6 for the parts outside the CDR3, the full variable domain is DAGVTQSPTHLIKTRGQQVTLRCSPISGHKSVSWYQQVLGQGPQFIFQYYEKEERGRGNFPDRFSARQFPNYSSELNVNALLLGDSALYLCASSLRLRLLRAGANVLTFGAGSRLTVL.

The rearrangement links TRBV6-4 to TRBJ2-1, with unresolved D. Germline CDR1 is MRHNA and CDR2 is SNTAGT. The CDR3 runs to 14 residues. Trimming took off 4 bases at V and 6 bases at J, with 13 bases between the two ends. This CDR3 is CASSVDSQSNEQFF. CDR3 sequence (DNA): TGTGCCAGCAGTGTCGATAGTCAGTCCAATGAGCAGTTCTTC.

This chain uses TRBV5-4 with TRBJ2-7; D possibly corresponds to TRBD2 (7 bases). Germline-derived CDR1 and CDR2 are SGHNT and YYREEE (reference sequence). The length of the CDR3 is 17 residues. With 4 bases removed from V and 1 base from J, the gap between germline ends came to 21 bases. CDR3 loop: CASSRGANNRRSYEQYF. Written as DNA, the CDR3 is TGTGCCAGCAGCCGGGGGGCGAATAATCGGAGGTCCTACGAGCAGTACTTC.